These 28 T cell receptor beta chains were sequenced from one sample in a study of vaccination and CD4 T cells after COVID-19. As for treatment: approximately 9-day PBMC culture with coronavirus spike peptide pools or control peptides (ViraFEST assay). The collection of CD4+ T cells from the unexposed donor took place before the COVID-19 pandemic (2011-2018). Their antigen targets remain unknown. The Oncomine TCR Beta short-read assay was what sequenced the DNA obtained from cultured CD4+ T cells. TCRdb reprocessed the PCR reads with MiXCR, giving one entry per CDR3 protein. The repertoire consists of 8,000 to 10,000 distinct CDR3 sequences, with more than 35% occurring once and the leading ten covering 12%. Sequencing input: CD4+ T cells from blood, cultured in vitro. These receptor sequences come from a human donor in good health.

The chain uses TRBV5-6 and TRBJ2-7; the D is unclear. This CDR3 is built from 12 residues. Germline CDR1 SGHDT, CDR2 YYEEEE. V shed 4 bases and J shed 2 bases, with 7 bases lying between them. In DNA, the CDR3 is TGTGCCAGCAGCGAAAGGACCTACGAGCAGTACTTC. Amino acids: CASSERTYEQYF.

This clonotype was observed a few times. V and J are TRBV14 and TRBJ1-6, with D uncertain. Germline lookup yields CDR1 SGHDN and CDR2 FVKESK. V was clipped by 3 bases and J by 13 bases, with 13 bases between them. The CDR3 extends over 13 amino acids. This chain's CDR3 is CASSQDWVGPLHF. As DNA, the CDR3 is TGTGCCAGCAGCCAGGACTGGGTTGGGCCCCTCCACTTT.

The chain has TRBV5-4 and TRBJ1-2, with 8 bases identical to TRBD1. The length of the CDR3 is 16 residues. Looked up from germline, CDR1 is SGHNT and CDR2 is YYREEE (reference sequence). V shed 4 bases and J 0 bases; nucleotides not matched to a gene: 8. CDR3: CASSPQTGGTNYGYTF. The DNA for the CDR3 is TGTGCCAGCAGCCCGCAAACAGGGGGGACTAACTATGGCTACACCTTC.

The V gene is TRBV6-5, the J gene TRBJ2-1, with 9 bases lining up with TRBD2. Germline V lookup: CDR1 MNHEY, CDR2 SVGAGI. The CDR3 sequence is 14 residues long. V lost 6 bases, J lost 4 bases, and 4 bases stayed unmatched. Here the CDR3 reads CASSYSGGYNEQFF. The CDR3 DNA follows: TGTGCCAGCAGCTACAGCGGGGGGTACAATGAGCAGTTCTTC.

In this sample, this clonotype turned up a few times. The gene calls are TRBV27 and TRBJ1-2, with unresolved D. Trimming took off 5 bases at V and 5 bases at J, with 18 bases between the two ends. In germline, CDR1 is MNHEY, CDR2 SMNVEV (reference sequence). The CDR3 extends over 15 amino acids. The CDR3 bases are TGTGCCAGCAGTCCCTGGGGAGGGAAGGAGTATGGCTACACCTTC. It translates to CASSPWGGKEYGYTF.

The chain has TRBV7-9 and TRBJ1-6; D not resolved. The CDR3 has 14 amino acids. V dropped 1 base and J dropped 6 bases, with 7 bases sitting between them. The germline gives CDR1 SEHNR, CDR2 FQNEAQ (reference sequence). CDR3 sequence: CASSLGLSNSPLHF. Here the CDR3 DNA reads TGTGCCAGCAGCTTAGGACTGAGTAATTCACCCCTCCACTTT.

This chain joins TRBV21-1 and TRBJ2-7; the table gives TRBD1 as D, unverified against the DNA. TRBV21-1 represents a pseudogene. This CDR3 region has 13 residues. The CDR3 nucleotides are TGTGCCAGCACTCTGGGGGGCGGCTCCAGAGGGTACTTC. Its translation is CASTLGGGSRGYF.

This clonotype has just a few counts. The chain uses TRBV27 and TRBJ1-3, with D unresolved. Germline CDR1 reads MNHEY; CDR2 reads SMNVEV (reference sequence). The CDR3 covers 15 residues. V lost 6 bases to trimming and J lost 2 bases, with 14 bases between them. This CDR3 reads CASSHRGGTGNTIYF. The DNA for the CDR3 is TGTGCCAGCAGCCACCGGGGAGGGACTGGAAACACCATATATTTT.

The V call is TRBV6-1, the J call TRBJ1-2, with no clear D. The CDR3 is 16 amino acids. Germline CDR1 reads MNHNS; CDR2 reads SASEGT. V was shortened by 6 bases and J by 2 bases, with 19 bases between the two germline ends. CDR3 bases: TGTGCCAGCAGCCCCCCAGGAGGCAGGATCAACTATGGCTACACCTTC. It yields the protein CASSPPGGRINYGYTF.

This chain links TRBV27 with TRBJ2-3; tentatively, D is TRBD2 (6 bases). The CDR3 is 12 amino acids. CDR1 and CDR2 from the germline V gene are MNHEY and SMNVEV (reference sequence). Between the trimmed V and J ends, which lost 3 bases and 8 bases, there was a span of 9 bases. CDR3 bases: TGTGCCAGCAGTTTCTCCGGGGGTACGCAGTATTTT. This codes for CASSFSGGTQYF.

The chain links TRBV20-1 to TRBJ2-3; a weak D match, TRBD2 (7 bases). V dropped 5 bases and J dropped 5 bases, with 11 bases sitting between them. CDR3 size: 12 residues. CDR1 DFQATT and CDR2 SNEGSKA come from the germline V gene (reference sequence). CDR3: CSARGAGDTQYF. CDR3 coding DNA: TGCAGTGCTCGGGGGGCCGGAGATACGCAGTATTTT.

The V and J genes are TRBV5-1 and TRBJ2-5, with 13 bases aligning to TRBD2. V lost 3 bases to trimming and J lost 4 bases; unmatched junction nucleotides: 9. This CDR3 is 17 amino acids long. Looked up from germline, CDR1 is SGHRS and CDR2 is YFSETQ. Here the CDR3 reads CASSSRTGTSGVETQYF. Here the CDR3 DNA reads TGCGCCAGCAGCTCGAGAACCGGGACTAGCGGGGTAGAGACCCAGTACTTC.

In this sample, this clonotype turned up a few times. The chain links TRBV12-3 or TRBV12-4 to TRBJ2-7; D tentatively fits TRBD1 or TRBD2 (5 bases each). Trimming cost V 5 bases and J 1 base, with 18 bases left between them. The CDR3 spans 16 residues. The CDR3 DNA is TGTGCCAGCAGTCCATCAATTACGGGGCTTTCCTACGAGCAGTACTTC. Its protein is CASSPSITGLSYEQYF.

This clonotype was picked up a small number of times. This rearrangement joins TRBV19 to TRBJ1-5; D is uncertain. The CDR3 length is 15 residues. Germline CDR1 reads LNHDA; CDR2 reads SQIVND (reference sequence). With 7 bases removed from V and 0 bases from J, the gap between germline ends came to 13 bases. The CDR3 bases are TGTGCCAGTAAAGGTACTAGGGTTAGCAATCAGCCCCAGCATTTT. As protein: CASKGTRVSNQPQHF.

This clonotype was seen a few times. V gene TRBV7-9 combines with J gene TRBJ2-3; D is unresolved. There are 11 residues in the CDR3. V was clipped by 5 bases and J by 6 bases, with 6 bases between them. Germline CDR1 SEHNR, CDR2 FQNEAQ (reference sequence). CDR3: CASSGQDTQYF. DNA of the CDR3: TGTGCCAGCAGCGGGCAGGATACGCAGTATTTT.

A remark on this clonotype: One junction end disagrees with the germline gene, perhaps due to a read error. This rearrangement joins TRBV29-1 to TRBJ2-1; TRBD1 matches 9 bases. CDR3 length: 11 residues. Germline V gives CDR1 SQVTM, CDR2 ANQGSEA. CDR3 in DNA: TGCAGCGTTGAGCGACAGGGGGAGCGGTTCTTC. It encodes CSVERQGERFF.

This clonotype was seen more than once but under ten times. This chain uses TRBV12-3 or TRBV12-4 with TRBJ1-1, with 10 bases aligning to TRBD1. Losses at the gene ends were 5 bases for V and 8 bases for J; bases not matched to a gene: 5. The CDR3 consists of 13 residues. CDR3 amino acids: CASSDRGRGEAFF. The CDR3 DNA reads TGTGCCAGCAGTGACAGGGGGCGCGGGGAAGCTTTCTTT.

The chain uses TRBV27 and TRBJ1-5; perhaps TRBD1 as D (5 bases). Trimming stripped 2 bases from V and 3 bases from J, with 8 bases between. Per germline, CDR1 MNHEY and CDR2 SMNVEV (reference sequence). There are 14 residues in the CDR3. The CDR3 region is CASSLQGLNQPQHF. CDR3 DNA: TGTGCCAGCAGTTTACAGGGTCTCAATCAGCCCCAGCATTTT.

This clonotype has a handful of counts. The rearrangement uses TRBV7-6 and TRBJ2-5; no clear D. This CDR3 has 14 residues. The germline gives CDR1 SGHVS, CDR2 FNYEAQ. V gave up 2 bases and J gave up 2 bases, with 9 bases separating them. In DNA, the CDR3 is TGTGCCAGCAGCTTAAACCCCTTACAAGAGACCCAGTACTTC. It translates to CASSLNPLQETQYF. Supplemented by reference TRBV7-6 and TRBJ2-5, the full variable domain reads GAGVSQSPRYKVTKRGQDVALRCDPISGHVSLYWYRQALGQGPEFLTYFNYEAQQDKSGLPNDRFSAERPEGSISTLTIQRTEQRDSAMYRCASSLNPLQETQYFGPGTRLLVL.

The chain has TRBV2 and TRBJ1-5, with TRBD1 as a possible D gene (5 bases). Germline V lookup: CDR1 SNHLY, CDR2 FYNNEI. Deletions cut 2 bases from V and 4 bases from J, with 12 bases between. The CDR3 sequence is 15 residues long. This CDR3 is CASSEMGTENQPQHF. The CDR3 nucleotides are TGTGCCAGCAGTGAAATGGGGACCGAGAATCAGCCCCAGCATTTT.

The chain couples TRBV7-8 to TRBJ2-1; D gene uncertain. Germline values: CDR1 SGHVS, CDR2 FQNEAQ. The CDR3 length is 15 residues. V lost 1 base to trimming and J lost 4 bases, with 11 bases between them. Here the CDR3 DNA reads TGTGCCAGCAGCTTAGATTCGGCTGGTTACAATGAGCAGTTCTTC. Its protein product is CASSLDSAGYNEQFF.

The V gene is TRBV12-3 or TRBV12-4, the J gene TRBJ2-3; perhaps TRBD1 as D (6 bases). The CDR3 extends over 13 amino acids. V lost 3 bases, J lost 5 bases, and 9 bases lay in between. The CDR3 spells CASSFQGLDTQYF. The CDR3 DNA reads as TGTGCCAGCAGTTTCCAGGGGTTAGATACGCAGTATTTT.

This clonotype was observed once. The CDR3 region is CASSQVGGGSPPYEQYF. In nucleotides, the CDR3 is TGTGCCAGCAGCCAAGTAGGTGGGGGCAGTCCCCCCTACGAGCAGTACTTC. This rearrangement joins TRBV4-2 to TRBJ2-7; possibly TRBD1 for D (6 bases). V lost 1 base and J lost 2, with 18 bases in between. The CDR3 covers 17 residues. The V gene's germline CDR1 is LGHNA and CDR2 YNFKEQ.

The V gene is TRBV25-1, the J gene TRBJ2-5; 7 nucleotides agree with TRBD2. Germline assignment: CDR1 MGHDK and CDR2 SYGVNS. V shed 6 bases, J shed 4 bases, and the junction held 17 bases outside the gene matches. The CDR3 extends over 17 amino acids. The CDR3 spells CASRQTVRGRAGETQYF. Here the CDR3 DNA reads TGTGCCAGCAGACAAACGGTACGGGGGAGGGCTGGAGAGACCCAGTACTTC.

This clonotype has only one observation. The chain combines TRBV7-9 with TRBJ1-3; D may be TRBD1 (5 bases). From germline, CDR1 is SEHNR and CDR2 FQNEAQ (reference sequence). The CDR3 loop spans 17 amino acids. V was clipped by 1 base and J by 2 bases, with 15 bases between them. The CDR3 protein is CASSLGTHQGTGNTIYF. In DNA form, the CDR3 reads TGTGCCAGCAGCTTAGGGACCCACCAGGGAACTGGAAACACCATATATTTT.

The rearrangement joins TRBV6-1 to TRBJ1-5, with D possibly TRBD1 on 5 matching bases. This CDR3 has 13 amino acids. Germline CDR1 MNHNS, CDR2 SASEGT. Deletions cut 4 bases from V and 3 bases from J, with 7 bases between. The CDR3 bases are TGTGCCAGCAGTGGGACACACAATCAGCCCCAGCATTTT. Translation gives CASSGTHNQPQHF.

V is TRBV5-1 and J is TRBJ2-7, with D possibly being TRBD2 (7 bases). The V gene lost 0 bases and the J gene lost 2 bases, with 15 bases spanning the gap. The germline V gene has CDR1 SGHRS and CDR2 YFSETQ. The CDR3 has 16 residues. The CDR3 DNA reads as TGCGCCAGCAGCTTGGGCGGGGGCCAAGTTACCTACGAGCAGTACTTC. This codes for CASSLGGGQVTYEQYF.

This clonotype occurred a few times. The V call is TRBV2, the J call TRBJ2-5, with TRBD1 as a possible D gene (6 bases). The V gene's germline CDR1 is SNHLY and CDR2 FYNNEI. Trimming took off 10 bases at V and 1 base at J, with 16 bases between the two ends. The CDR3 is 14 amino acids. CDR3 residues: CATTYRALQETQYF. CDR3 nucleotide sequence: TGTGCCACCACCTACAGGGCCCTCCAAGAGACCCAGTACTTC.